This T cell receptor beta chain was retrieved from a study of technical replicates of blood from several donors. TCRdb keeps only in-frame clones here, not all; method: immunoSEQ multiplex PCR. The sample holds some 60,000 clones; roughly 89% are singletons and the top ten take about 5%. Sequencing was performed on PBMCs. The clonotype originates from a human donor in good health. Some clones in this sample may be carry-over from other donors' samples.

The DNA of the CDR3 is TGTGCCAGCAGCTTGACAGGGGGCGTAGATACGCAGTATTTT. Residues: CASSLTGGVDTQYF. The rearrangement joins TRBV11-2 to TRBJ2-3; 10 bases match TRBD1. The V gene's germline CDR1 is SGHAT and CDR2 FQNNGV. J lost 5 bases, V lost 3 bases, and 2 bases had no gene match. The CDR3 consists of 14 residues.